The table lists the clone carrying this TCR beta chain with a count of one. The antigen remains undetermined. The sample comes from a study of T cell responses to AZD1222 COVID-19 vaccine. Only in-frame clones appear in the TCRdb table, and some are missing; sequencing was by immunoSEQ multiplex PCR. The sample lists approximately 150,000 clones, around 87% occurring once. Overall study findings and caveats: In all cases, repertoires were sampled only after the peak T cell response. Mostly white British, mostly female donors; authors suggested clonal diversity may be underestimated.

V shed 3 bases and J shed 4 bases, with 12 bases lying between them. CDR1 MNHEY and CDR2 SMNVEV come from the germline V gene (reference sequence). The CDR3 consists of 14 residues. The sample consisted of peripheral blood, taken on day 0 of AZD1222 vaccination. The rearrangement joins TRBV27 to TRBJ1-1; tentatively, D is TRBD1 (5 bases). This TCR was sampled from an adult in good health. CDR3 residues: CASSFQGSITEAFF. The CDR3 DNA follows: TGTGCCAGCAGTTTTCAGGGTTCTATCACTGAAGCTTTCTTT.